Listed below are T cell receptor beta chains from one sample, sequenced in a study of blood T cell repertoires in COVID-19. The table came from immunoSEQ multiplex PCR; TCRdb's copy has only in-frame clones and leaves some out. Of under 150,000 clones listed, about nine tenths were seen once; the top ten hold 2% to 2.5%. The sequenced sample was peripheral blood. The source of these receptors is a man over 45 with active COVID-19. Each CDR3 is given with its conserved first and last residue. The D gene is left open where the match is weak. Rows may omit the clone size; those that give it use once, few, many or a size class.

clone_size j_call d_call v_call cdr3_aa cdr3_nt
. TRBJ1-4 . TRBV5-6 CASSVGAATNEKLFF TGTGCCAGCAGCGTGGGGGCAGCAACTAATGAAAAACTGTTTTTT
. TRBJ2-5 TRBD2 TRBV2 CASSDPAGGGETQYF TGTGCCAGCAGTGATCCAGCGGGAGGAGGAGAGACCCAGTACTTC
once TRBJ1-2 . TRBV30 CAWSRPQEGAYTF TGTGCCTGGAGTCGACCCCAAGAGGGCGCTTACACCTTC
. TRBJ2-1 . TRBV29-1 CSVGSGAQGGEQFF TGCAGCGTTGGATCGGGGGCTCAGGGGGGTGAGCAGTTCTTC
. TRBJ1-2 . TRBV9 CASSVGGGDGYTF TGTGCCAGCAGCGTAGGGGGAGGTGATGGCTACACCTTC
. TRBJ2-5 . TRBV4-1 CASSLGQQETQYF TGCGCCAGCAGCCTCGGACAACAAGAGACCCAGTACTTC
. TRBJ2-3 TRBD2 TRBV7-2 CASSPRASGGVPADTQYF TGTGCCAGCAGCCCTCGGGCTAGCGGGGGGGTACCGGCAGATACGCAGTATTTT
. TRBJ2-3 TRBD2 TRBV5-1 CASSKGLAGVTDTQYF TGCGCCAGCAGCAAAGGACTAGCGGGGGTTACGGATACGCAGTATTTT
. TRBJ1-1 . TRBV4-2 CASSQVAGAFTEAFF TGTGCCAGCAGCCAAGTAGCAGGGGCCTTCACTGAAGCTTTCTTT
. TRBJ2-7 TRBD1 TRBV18 CASSPGQGVREQYF TGTGCCAGCTCACCGGGACAGGGGGTTCGGGAGCAGTACTTC